This T cell receptor (beta chain) appears in the sequencing data of a study of shared clonotypes between healthy human individuals. Background on the study: The donors, a couple of women and a few men, were aged 18 to 49.

The protocol was immunoSEQ multiplex PCR, while the TCRdb copy is restricted to in-frame clones and leaves out a portion. The sample holds a few million clones; more than 90% are singletons and the top ten take roughly 0.14%. The germline V gene encodes CDR1 SNHLY and CDR2 FYNNEI. V was trimmed by 2 bases and J by 6 bases, leaving 3 bases between them. The CDR3 runs to 11 residues. The chain has TRBV2 and TRBJ2-3; D is undetermined. This clonotype was sampled from a man aged 18 to 30 in good health. The sequenced sample consisted of naive CD4+ T cells sorted from blood. Noted subset: CD45RA+ positively selected. The CDR3 is CASSEFDTQYF. CDR3 DNA sequence: TGTGCCAGCAGTGAATTCGATACGCAGTATTTT.